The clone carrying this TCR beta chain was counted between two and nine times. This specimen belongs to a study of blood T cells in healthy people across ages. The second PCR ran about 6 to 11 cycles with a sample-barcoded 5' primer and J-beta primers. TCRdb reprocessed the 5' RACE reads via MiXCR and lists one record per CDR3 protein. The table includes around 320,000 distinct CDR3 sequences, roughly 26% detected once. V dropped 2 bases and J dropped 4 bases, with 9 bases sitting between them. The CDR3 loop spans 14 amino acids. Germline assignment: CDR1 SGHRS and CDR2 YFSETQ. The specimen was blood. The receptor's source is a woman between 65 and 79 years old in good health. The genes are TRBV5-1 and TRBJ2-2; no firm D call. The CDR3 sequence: CASSFASSTGELFF. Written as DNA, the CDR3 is TGCGCCAGCAGCTTCGCGTCGAGCACCGGGGAGCTGTTTTTT. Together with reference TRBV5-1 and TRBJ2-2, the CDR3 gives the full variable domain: KAGVTQTPRYLIKTRGQQVTLSCSPISGHRSVSWYQQTPGQGLQFLFEYFSETQRNKGNFPGRFSGRQFSNSRSEMNVSTLELGDSALYLCASSFASSTGELFFGEGSRLTVL.